A selection of T cell receptor beta chains follows, all from one sample in a study of blood T cell repertoires in COVID-19. The protocol was immunoSEQ multiplex PCR, while the TCRdb copy is restricted to in-frame clones and leaves out a portion. The data hold about 61,000 clones, with about 78% observed a single time. Sequencing was performed on peripheral blood. The origin of the receptors is an elderly man with active or convalescent COVID-19. CDR3s include the opening cysteine and the closing phenylalanine or tryptophan. Fields, in order: V gene, J gene, CDR3 protein.

TRBV5-5	TRBJ2-5	CASSNPGQGAWETQYF
TRBV9	TRBJ2-7	CASSVASGTKAYEQYF
TRBV19	TRBJ1-2	CASSTPPGGYTF
TRBV5-1	TRBJ2-7	CASSTRRGTGNEQYF
TRBV27	TRBJ1-6	CASSVREVPYNSPLHF
TRBV24-1	TRBJ1-5	CATRDSRGGSGQPQHF
TRBV18	TRBJ1-6	CASSPRDGGNSPLHF
TRBV30	TRBJ2-7	CACIGQGAYEQYF
TRBV6-1	TRBJ2-7	CASSVGLTGGRYEQYF
TRBV9	TRBJ2-2	CASSGGGTGVSGELFF
TRBV25-1	TRBJ2-5	CASSLTGRGETQYF
TRBV12-3/TRBV12-4	TRBJ1-1	CASSSTGGNEAFF
TRBV7-9	TRBJ1-1	CASILGDAEAFF
TRBV12-5	TRBJ2-2	CASGITGVSGELFF
TRBV2	TRBJ2-1	CASSEALKGQGNNEQFF
TRBV5-4	TRBJ2-5	CASSPDWQETQYF
TRBV6-6	TRBJ2-5	CASSPGLAGVETQYF
TRBV7-8	TRBJ2-1	CASSLRLAGVHNEQFF
TRBV5-1	TRBJ2-3	CASSSTSGGPSTDTQYF
TRBV3-1/TRBV3-2	TRBJ2-2	CASSLLAGELFF
TRBV5-5	TRBJ1-1	CASSLDTRRAFF
TRBV2	TRBJ2-6	CASSETGAGANVLTF
TRBV7-8	TRBJ2-5	CASSQNGILEQETQYF
TRBV4-1	TRBJ1-4	CASSQDKPTNEKLFF
TRBV12-3/TRBV12-4	TRBJ2-5	CASTNGGQETQYF
TRBV27	TRBJ1-3	CASSTGGLSGNTIYF
TRBV12-3/TRBV12-4	TRBJ2-3	CASRGAGDTQYF
TRBV9	TRBJ2-1	CASSVEGQGIYNEQFF
TRBV18	TRBJ2-5	CASSPPHSNQETQYF
TRBV20-1	TRBJ2-5	CSASSGRGASQETQYF
TRBV3-1/TRBV3-2	TRBJ2-1	CASSHLGGRSGDEQFF
TRBV15	TRBJ2-1	CATREKGGAGQYNEQFF
TRBV28	TRBJ1-5	CASSLGGQHYQPQHF
TRBV11-2	TRBJ2-7	CASSLQSGFHEQYF
TRBV4-1	TRBJ1-4	CASSQDGWDRGPIGTNEKLFF
TRBV6-5	TRBJ1-1	CASKHRESTEAFF
TRBV19	TRBJ2-2	CASRVQGASGELFF
TRBV4-1	TRBJ2-7	CASSQDRTAHSYEQYF
TRBV6-5	TRBJ1-5	CASTGVGGNQPQHF
TRBV9	TRBJ2-3	CASSVVAGATDTQYF
TRBV9	TRBJ2-1	CARRGRSGNEQFF
TRBV18	TRBJ2-7	CASSQAGGSSYEQYF